This T cell receptor (beta chain) was obtained from a study of OX40 agonist ivuxolimab in advanced cancers. Study background: Patients got intravenous ivuxolimab at 0.01 to 10 mg/kg every 2 weeks. Findings of the study overall: Expanded peripheral T cell antigen specificity was not determined. The study observed clonal expansion of CD4+ and CD8+ blood T cells by week 6 at 0.1 to 3.0 mg/kg.

Sequencing was performed with immunoSEQ multiplex PCR; in TCRdb, only in-frame clones are kept and a portion is missing. Here the sample spans about 16,000 clones, around 90% being singletons. The length of the CDR3 is 16 residues. The V gene end was trimmed by 2 bases and the J gene end by 5 bases; junction bases not matched to a gene: 9. Germline CDR1 reads SGHTA; CDR2 reads FQGNSA. Autoimmune disease history or systemic immunosuppression excluded patients. Worth noting for this clone: Antigen: not known.

This sample comprised CD4+ or CD8+ T cells sorted from blood, obtained in a trial of the OX40 agonist ivuxolimab. The sequence was collected from an adult with an advanced solid tumor such as melanoma, head and neck, liver or kidney cancer. This rearrangement joins TRBV7-2 to TRBJ2-3; 8 bases map to TRBD2. The CDR3 DNA sequence: TGTGCCAGCAGCTTAAACGGGAGGGCCTCGGTAGATACGCAGTATTTT. Protein sequence: CASSLNGRASVDTQYF.